The clone carrying this T cell receptor (beta chain) was counted a few times. What it binds is unknown. The data belong to a study of T cell repertoires in cytomegalovirus infection. In the study overall: Newly reported HLA-C-restricted and thoroughly characterized HLA-B-restricted CMV epitopes were employed.

General observations from the study: CMV-specific TCR beta clonotypes restricted by HLA-C dominated the ex vivo response.

TCRdb analysed the reads with MiXCR anew, one entry per CDR3 protein. This sample carries 450,000 to 600,000 distinct CDR3 sequences, 33% of them seen once, and the ten largest clones take about 17%. V was clipped by 2 bases and J by 7 bases; unmatched bases: 9. In germline, CDR1 is MNHEY, CDR2 SVGEGT. The CDR3 totals 15 residues. The sequences come from cultured PBMCs, collected from culture after CMV antigen stimulation. The genes are TRBV6-2 or TRBV6-3 and TRBJ2-7, with 9 positions matching TRBD2. The sequence came from a human donor in good health (CMV status not recorded). Some clones in this sample may be carry-over from other donors' samples. CDR3 nucleotide sequence: TGTGCCAGCAGTTACGACTTAGCGGGAGCTGGGGAGCAGTACTTC. Protein product: CASSYDLAGAGEQYF.